This T cell receptor (beta chain) was profiled in a study of molecular identifiers for immune sequencing clone quantification. At least ten counts were recorded for this clonotype. Its antigen is still unknown. Previously described methods and listed TCR primers were used for bulk TCR libraries. TCRdb recomputed calls from the PCR reads with MiXCR, one row per CDR3 protein. Of around 460,000 distinct CDR3 sequences in the sample, over 20% were seen once. Regarding the study as a whole: Clones that had above 20 RNA copies took up over 97% of effector molecules but under 1% in naive cells.

V dropped 0 bases and J dropped 0 bases, with 17 bases sitting between them. The CDR3 runs to 18 residues. Germline V gene lookup returns CDR1 MNHEY and CDR2 SMNVEV (reference sequence). The receptor was derived from a human donor in good health. Some libraries in this study had Jurkat cell RNA spiked in. The chain carries TRBV27 and TRBJ1-1; D is perhaps TRBD1 (6 bases). Sequencing used naive CD8+ T cells from blood, with Jurkat cell RNA spiked in. Subset described: FACS-sorted CD8+CD4-CCR7+CD45RA+ naive T cells. The CDR3 DNA follows: TGTGCCAGCAGTTTATCGGCAGGGGCCTTCCTCATGAACACTGAAGCTTTCTTT. Translating it yields CASSLSAGAFLMNTEAFF.